These T cell receptor beta chains were read from a single sample in a study of T-cell memory formation after mild COVID-19. TCRdb ran MiXCR on the 5' RACE reads and lists one entry per CDR3 protein. The data show about 260,000 distinct CDR3 sequences, around 17% seen once. Sequencing input: PBMCs or a T cell subset sorted from them (not recorded which). The receptor set was obtained from a man between 18 and 29 years old who had mild COVID-19 (a few samples of this study predate the infection). Cell type and time point are not known. The CDR3 runs from the conserved cysteine through the conserved F or W. The order of the fields is V gene, D gene, clone size, J gene, CDR3 protein, CDR3 DNA. A D gene is named only where the DNA matches it firmly. Rows may omit the clone size; those that give it use once, few, many or a size class.

v_gene: TRBV12-3/TRBV12-4
d_gene: NA
abundance: NA
j_gene: TRBJ1-1
CDR3aa: CASSLARWEVFF
CDR3nt: TGTGCCAGCAGTTTAGCGCGCTGGGAGGTCTTCTTT

v_gene: TRBV6-2/TRBV6-3
d_gene: NA
abundance: few
j_gene: TRBJ2-2
CDR3aa: CASSSGPGGNTGELFF
CDR3nt: TGTGCCAGCAGTAGCGGGCCAGGGGGAAACACCGGGGAGCTGTTTTTT

v_gene: TRBV7-9
d_gene: TRBD1
abundance: many
j_gene: TRBJ2-3
CDR3aa: CASSFTGVTDTQYF
CDR3nt: TGTGCCAGCAGCTTTACAGGGGTCACAGATACGCAGTATTTT

v_gene: TRBV7-9
d_gene: TRBD2
abundance: NA
j_gene: TRBJ2-3
CDR3aa: CASSAFLLAGFTDTQYF
CDR3nt: TGTGCCAGCAGCGCCTTCTTACTAGCGGGATTCACAGATACGCAGTATTTT

v_gene: TRBV28
d_gene: NA
abundance: many
j_gene: TRBJ1-1
CDR3aa: CASSFRGSEAFF
CDR3nt: TGTGCCAGCAGTTTTCGGGGGAGTGAAGCTTTCTTT

v_gene: TRBV7-8
d_gene: NA
abundance: few
j_gene: TRBJ1-4
CDR3aa: CASSFPNGGKLFF
CDR3nt: TGTGCCAGCAGCTTCCCAAACGGGGGAAAACTGTTTTTT

v_gene: TRBV15
d_gene: NA
abundance: NA
j_gene: TRBJ2-5
CDR3aa: CATSRDAGEDTQYF
CDR3nt: TGTGCCACCAGCAGAGATGCAGGGGAGGACACCCAGTACTTC

v_gene: TRBV12-3/TRBV12-4
d_gene: NA
abundance: NA
j_gene: TRBJ2-7
CDR3aa: CASSSMAGYEQYF
CDR3nt: TGTGCCAGCAGTTCGATGGCAGGGTACGAGCAGTACTTC

v_gene: TRBV7-8
d_gene: NA
abundance: NA
j_gene: TRBJ2-4
CDR3aa: CASSAGLGGRQYF
CDR3nt: TGTGCCAGCAGCGCAGGGCTGGGGGGCCGCCAGTACTTC

v_gene: TRBV5-1
d_gene: NA
abundance: NA
j_gene: TRBJ2-5
CDR3aa: CASSPLPSSDGETQYF
CDR3nt: TGCGCCAGCAGCCCCTTGCCTAGCTCGGATGGAGAGACCCAGTACTTC

v_gene: TRBV4-1
d_gene: NA
abundance: NA
j_gene: TRBJ2-1
CDR3aa: CASSQAGGGYNEQFF
CDR3nt: TGCGCCAGCAGCCAAGCGGGGGGCGGCTACAATGAGCAGTTCTTC

v_gene: TRBV5-1
d_gene: NA
abundance: NA
j_gene: TRBJ2-5
CDR3aa: CASSVTVQETQYF
CDR3nt: TGCGCCAGCAGCGTGACAGTGCAAGAGACCCAGTACTTC

v_gene: TRBV6-2/TRBV6-3
d_gene: TRBD1
abundance: NA
j_gene: TRBJ1-1
CDR3aa: CASRRTGGTGERTEAFF
CDR3nt: TGTGCCAGCAGGCGCACAGGGGGGACAGGGGAGCGCACTGAAGCTTTCTTT

v_gene: TRBV29-1
d_gene: NA
abundance: NA
j_gene: TRBJ2-3
CDR3aa: CSVEAGGTDTQYF
CDR3nt: TGCAGCGTCGAGGCAGGGGGGACAGATACGCAGTATTTT

v_gene: TRBV4-2
d_gene: TRBD1
abundance: NA
j_gene: TRBJ1-6
CDR3aa: CASSQEDRGGSPLHF
CDR3nt: TGTGCCAGCAGCCAAGAGGACAGGGGAGGTTCACCCCTCCACTTT

v_gene: TRBV24-1
d_gene: NA
abundance: many
j_gene: TRBJ2-1
CDR3aa: CATSGPGRRFYNEQFF
CDR3nt: TGTGCCACCAGTGGACCGGGACGGCGCTTCTACAATGAGCAGTTCTTC

v_gene: TRBV4-1
d_gene: TRBD1
abundance: NA
j_gene: TRBJ2-7
CDR3aa: CASSQRTGQTYEQYF
CDR3nt: TGCGCCAGCAGCCAGCGGACGGGACAGACCTACGAGCAGTACTTC

v_gene: TRBV11-2
d_gene: NA
abundance: few
j_gene: TRBJ1-1
CDR3aa: CASSFDGRQNTEAFF
CDR3nt: TGTGCCAGCAGCTTCGACGGTCGGCAGAACACTGAAGCTTTCTTT

v_gene: TRBV5-1
d_gene: NA
abundance: NA
j_gene: TRBJ1-4
CDR3aa: CASSLRRGGLEKLFF
CDR3nt: TGCGCCAGCAGCCTCAGACGGGGAGGGCTTGAAAAACTGTTTTTT

v_gene: TRBV7-9
d_gene: TRBD1
abundance: NA
j_gene: TRBJ1-4
CDR3aa: CASSGTGSSRNEKLFF
CDR3nt: TGTGCCAGCAGTGGGACAGGGTCCTCCCGTAATGAAAAACTGTTTTTT

v_gene: TRBV11-2
d_gene: TRBD1
abundance: few
j_gene: TRBJ2-7
CDR3aa: CASSSQGAQPYEQYF
CDR3nt: TGTGCCAGCAGCTCCCAGGGGGCCCAACCCTACGAGCAGTACTTC

v_gene: TRBV4-1
d_gene: NA
abundance: NA
j_gene: TRBJ2-7
CDR3aa: CASSQRAGPNSYEQYF
CDR3nt: TGCGCCAGCAGCCAAAGAGCAGGGCCTAATTCCTACGAGCAGTACTTC

v_gene: TRBV5-6
d_gene: NA
abundance: few
j_gene: TRBJ2-1
CDR3aa: CASSFGRQFF
CDR3nt: TGTGCCAGCAGCTTTGGACGCCAGTTCTTC

v_gene: TRBV10-3
d_gene: NA
abundance: few
j_gene: TRBJ2-2
CDR3aa: CAISATSFPPGELFF
CDR3nt: TGTGCCATCAGTGCGACTAGTTTCCCCCCCGGGGAGCTGTTTTTT

v_gene: TRBV7-6
d_gene: NA
abundance: few
j_gene: TRBJ2-3
CDR3aa: CASSFYEEGGTDTQYF
CDR3nt: TGTGCCAGCAGCTTTTATGAGGAGGGCGGCACAGATACGCAGTATTTT

v_gene: TRBV27
d_gene: NA
abundance: NA
j_gene: TRBJ2-7
CDR3aa: CASSWGPGSYEQYF
CDR3nt: TGTGCCAGCAGTTGGGGACCCGGCTCCTACGAGCAGTACTTC

v_gene: TRBV6-2/TRBV6-3
d_gene: NA
abundance: few
j_gene: TRBJ2-5
CDR3aa: CASSYRADEYQETQYF
CDR3nt: TGTGCCAGCAGTTATCGCGCAGACGAATACCAAGAGACCCAGTACTTC

v_gene: TRBV5-1
d_gene: TRBD2
abundance: few
j_gene: TRBJ2-3
CDR3aa: CASSFSGETSGTDADTQYF
CDR3nt: TGCGCCAGCAGCTTCAGCGGGGAAACTAGCGGAACCGATGCAGATACGCAGTATTTT

v_gene: TRBV6-2/TRBV6-3
d_gene: TRBD1
abundance: once
j_gene: TRBJ1-6
CDR3aa: CARRQGSAYDSPLHF
CDR3nt: TGTGCCAGAAGACAGGGGTCTGCATATGATTCACCCCTCCACTTT

v_gene: TRBV7-8
d_gene: NA
abundance: few
j_gene: TRBJ2-2
CDR3aa: CASSLRKAGPNTGELFF
CDR3nt: TGTGCCAGCAGCTTAAGAAAGGCAGGTCCGAACACCGGGGAGCTGTTTTTT

v_gene: TRBV27
d_gene: NA
abundance: NA
j_gene: TRBJ2-6
CDR3aa: CASSFPGGANVLTF
CDR3nt: TGTGCCAGCAGTTTTCCAGGTGGGGCCAACGTCCTGACTTTC

v_gene: TRBV9
d_gene: NA
abundance: NA
j_gene: TRBJ1-1
CDR3aa: CASSVGENTEAFF
CDR3nt: TGTGCCAGCAGCGTAGGGGAGAACACTGAAGCTTTCTTT

v_gene: TRBV12-3/TRBV12-4
d_gene: TRBD1
abundance: NA
j_gene: TRBJ2-3
CDR3aa: CASILTGGRDTQYF
CDR3nt: TGTGCCAGCATCCTGACAGGGGGCCGGGATACGCAGTATTTT

v_gene: TRBV7-8
d_gene: TRBD1
abundance: many
j_gene: TRBJ1-2
CDR3aa: CASSLAGQGTGYTF
CDR3nt: TGTGCCAGCAGCTTAGCCGGACAGGGGACAGGCTACACCTTC

v_gene: TRBV19
d_gene: TRBD1
abundance: few
j_gene: TRBJ2-2
CDR3aa: CASSHLPGQGTGELFF
CDR3nt: TGTGCCAGTAGCCACCTTCCGGGACAGGGGACTGGGGAGCTGTTTTTT

v_gene: TRBV2
d_gene: NA
abundance: NA
j_gene: TRBJ2-3
CDR3aa: CASKTSRGTDTQYF
CDR3nt: TGTGCCAGCAAAACCTCACGCGGCACAGATACGCAGTATTTT

v_gene: TRBV11-2
d_gene: TRBD1
abundance: few
j_gene: TRBJ2-2
CDR3aa: CASSTRNWDRAYTGELFF
CDR3nt: TGTGCCAGCAGCACTAGAAATTGGGACAGGGCTTACACCGGGGAGCTGTTTTTT

v_gene: TRBV20-1
d_gene: TRBD2
abundance: NA
j_gene: TRBJ2-5
CDR3aa: CSARAGTSGVETQYF
CDR3nt: TGCAGTGCTAGAGCCGGGACTAGCGGGGTAGAGACCCAGTACTTC

v_gene: TRBV6-5
d_gene: TRBD1
abundance: few
j_gene: TRBJ2-5
CDR3aa: CASSPVIQGNQETQYF
CDR3nt: TGTGCCAGCAGCCCCGTCATACAGGGGAACCAAGAGACCCAGTACTTC

v_gene: TRBV29-1
d_gene: TRBD2
abundance: NA
j_gene: TRBJ2-1
CDR3aa: CSVHLGGGRYYNEQFF
CDR3nt: TGCAGCGTCCACCTCGGCGGGGGTAGGTACTACAATGAGCAGTTCTTC

v_gene: TRBV5-1
d_gene: NA
abundance: NA
j_gene: TRBJ2-7
CDR3aa: CASSLDRAISYEQYF
CDR3nt: TGCGCCAGCAGCTTGGACAGGGCTATATCCTACGAGCAGTACTTC

v_gene: TRBV10-3
d_gene: NA
abundance: few
j_gene: TRBJ1-2
CDR3aa: CAIAQIDYGYTF
CDR3nt: TGTGCCATCGCCCAGATTGATTATGGCTACACCTTC

v_gene: TRBV24-1
d_gene: NA
abundance: few
j_gene: TRBJ2-5
CDR3aa: CATSDFIAGGETQYF
CDR3nt: TGTGCCACCAGTGATTTCATAGCAGGAGGGGAGACCCAGTACTTC

v_gene: TRBV7-9
d_gene: NA
abundance: NA
j_gene: TRBJ2-5
CDR3aa: CASNRKSSSLETQYF
CDR3nt: TGTGCCAGCAACCGGAAGTCCAGCAGTTTGGAGACCCAGTACTTC

v_gene: TRBV7-9
d_gene: TRBD1
abundance: NA
j_gene: TRBJ1-1
CDR3aa: CASSPAAGGHLAAEAFF
CDR3nt: TGTGCCAGCAGCCCGGCGGCAGGGGGTCATCTAGCGGCTGAAGCTTTCTTT

v_gene: TRBV5-1
d_gene: NA
abundance: NA
j_gene: TRBJ2-1
CDR3aa: CASSSGRLGAGYNEQFF
CDR3nt: TGCGCCAGCAGCTCGGGGAGGCTTGGGGCGGGCTACAATGAGCAGTTCTTC

v_gene: TRBV28
d_gene: NA
abundance: NA
j_gene: TRBJ1-2
CDR3aa: CASSYKANYGYTF
CDR3nt: TGTGCCAGCAGTTACAAAGCTAACTATGGCTACACCTTC

v_gene: TRBV5-1
d_gene: TRBD1
abundance: many
j_gene: TRBJ2-3
CDR3aa: CASRQGADTQYF
CDR3nt: TGCGCCAGCAGACAGGGGGCAGATACGCAGTATTTT

v_gene: TRBV2
d_gene: NA
abundance: NA
j_gene: TRBJ1-2
CDR3aa: CASRELERGYTF
CDR3nt: TGTGCCAGCCGGGAGCTAGAGAGAGGCTACACCTTC

v_gene: TRBV7-2
d_gene: NA
abundance: NA
j_gene: TRBJ2-3
CDR3aa: CASKFWGALDTQYF
CDR3nt: TGTGCCAGCAAATTCTGGGGGGCCTTAGATACGCAGTATTTT

v_gene: TRBV18
d_gene: NA
abundance: NA
j_gene: TRBJ1-1
CDR3aa: CASSPPTGMGTEAFF
CDR3nt: TGTGCCAGCTCACCACCGACGGGGATGGGAACTGAAGCTTTCTTT

v_gene: TRBV4-2
d_gene: TRBD2
abundance: few
j_gene: TRBJ2-5
CDR3aa: CASSQDYGRGQETQYF
CDR3nt: TGTGCCAGCAGCCAAGATTACGGGCGGGGGCAAGAGACCCAGTACTTC

v_gene: TRBV4-2
d_gene: NA
abundance: few
j_gene: TRBJ2-7
CDR3aa: CASSQERSAAWYEQYF
CDR3nt: TGTGCCAGCAGCCAAGAGAGGTCAGCCGCCTGGTACGAGCAGTACTTC

v_gene: TRBV7-8
d_gene: TRBD2
abundance: few
j_gene: TRBJ2-1
CDR3aa: CASSPTSGGRDEQFF
CDR3nt: TGTGCCAGCAGCCCGACTAGCGGGGGGCGCGATGAGCAGTTCTTC

v_gene: TRBV30
d_gene: NA
abundance: few
j_gene: TRBJ1-1
CDR3aa: CAWNPQGTEAFF
CDR3nt: TGTGCCTGGAATCCCCAGGGCACTGAAGCTTTCTTT

v_gene: TRBV7-9
d_gene: NA
abundance: NA
j_gene: TRBJ1-1
CDR3aa: CASSRSGPSEAFF
CDR3nt: TGTGCCAGCAGCCGAAGCGGCCCCAGTGAAGCTTTCTTT

v_gene: TRBV10-3
d_gene: NA
abundance: few
j_gene: TRBJ1-1
CDR3aa: CAISESPYTEAFF
CDR3nt: TGTGCCATCAGTGAGTCGCCGTACACTGAAGCTTTCTTT

v_gene: TRBV24-1
d_gene: NA
abundance: few
j_gene: TRBJ1-1
CDR3aa: CATSSYGQGETEAFF
CDR3nt: TGTGCCACCAGCTCCTATGGGCAGGGTGAGACTGAAGCTTTCTTT

v_gene: TRBV5-1
d_gene: NA
abundance: NA
j_gene: TRBJ1-1
CDR3aa: CASSQTTVNTEAFF
CDR3nt: TGCGCCAGCAGTCAGACGACAGTTAACACTGAAGCTTTCTTT